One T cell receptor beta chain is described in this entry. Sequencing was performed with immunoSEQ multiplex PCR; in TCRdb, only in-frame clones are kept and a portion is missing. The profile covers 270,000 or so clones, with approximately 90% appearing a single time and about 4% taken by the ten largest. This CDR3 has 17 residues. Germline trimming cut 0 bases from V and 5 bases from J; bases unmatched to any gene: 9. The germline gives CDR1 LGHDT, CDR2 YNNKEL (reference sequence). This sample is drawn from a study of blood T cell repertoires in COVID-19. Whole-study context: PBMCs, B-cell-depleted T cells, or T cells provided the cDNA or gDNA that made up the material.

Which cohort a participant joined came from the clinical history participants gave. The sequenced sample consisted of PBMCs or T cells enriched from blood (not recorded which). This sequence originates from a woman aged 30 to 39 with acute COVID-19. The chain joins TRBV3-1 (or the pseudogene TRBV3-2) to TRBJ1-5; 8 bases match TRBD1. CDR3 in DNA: TGTGCCAGCAGCCAAGAACGGGGCCAGGGGGCGGATCAGCCCCAGCATTTT. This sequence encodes CASSQERGQGADQPQHF.